The 16 T cell receptor beta chains in this list originate from one sample, sequenced in a study of blood T cell repertoires in COVID-19. Clones were read by immunoSEQ multiplex PCR, and TCRdb kept only the in-frame ones, dropping some. Among 200,000 to 250,000 clones, about 88% were seen once, and the ten largest hold 1.5% to 2%. The source material was peripheral blood. These receptors were taken from a man in his sixties or seventies with acute or convalescent COVID-19.

The gene calls are TRBV5-8 and TRBJ2-5, with a weak D call TRBD2 (5 bases). The V end lost 0 bases, the J end lost 0 bases, and 12 bases lay between the germline ends. In germline, CDR1 is SGHTS, CDR2 YDEGEE. The CDR3 consists of 16 residues. CDR3 protein: CASSLGDRRDQETQYF. CDR3 nucleotide sequence: TGTGCCAGCAGCTTGGGGGATCGGCGGGACCAAGAGACCCAGTACTTC.

This clone has just one count. CDR3 in amino acids: CASSPNRVTNEKLFF. Written as DNA, the CDR3 is TGTGCCAGCAGTCCTAACAGGGTAACTAATGAAAAACTGTTTTTT. The J gene is TRBJ1-4, the V gene TRBV11-2, with D possibly TRBD1 on 6 matching bases. V gave up 6 bases and J gave up 1 base, with 12 bases separating them. Germline CDR1 is SGHAT and CDR2 is FQNNGV. The CDR3 contains 15 residues.

This clone occurred many times. The J gene is TRBJ2-1, the V gene TRBV9; 9 positions agree with TRBD2. Trimming took 0 bases from V and 12 from J; bases not matched to a gene: 10. The germline gives CDR1 SGDLS, CDR2 YYNGEE. The CDR3 is made up of 15 amino acids. The CDR3 protein is CASSVGPAGGVWQFF. CDR3 sequence (DNA): TGTGCCAGCAGCGTAGGCCCAGCGGGAGGCGTATGGCAGTTCTTC.

The chain links TRBV12-3 or TRBV12-4 to TRBJ2-7, with no clear D. The CDR3 runs 12 residues. Trimming shortened V by 6 bases and J by 3 bases, and 9 bases separated the two germline ends. CDR3: CASRLQGYEQYF. The CDR3 region has the DNA TGTGCCAGCAGACTACAAGGCTACGAGCAGTACTTC.

This chain links TRBV6-6 with TRBJ1-4; unclear D gene. CDR3 length: 12 amino acids. Per the germline V gene, CDR1 is MNHNY and CDR2 is SVGAGI (reference sequence). V was clipped by 5 bases and J by 6 bases, with 7 bases between them. The CDR3 protein is CASSRDYEKLFF. The CDR3 coding sequence is TGTGCCAGCAGTCGCGACTATGAAAAACTGTTTTTT.

J is TRBJ2-5 and V is TRBV5-4; D is possibly TRBD1 (7 bases). The CDR3 loop spans 15 amino acids. Trimming removed 2 bases at V and 2 bases at J, with 13 bases between. Germline values: CDR1 SGHNT, CDR2 YYREEE (reference sequence). CDR3 nucleotide sequence: TGTGCCAGCAGCTTAGCCGGGGGACAGCAAGAGACCCAGTACTTC. It translates to CASSLAGGQQETQYF.

The CDR3 nucleotides are TGTGCCAGCTCACCATCGGGGGGGGGCTACGAGCAGTACTTC. This codes for CASSPSGGGYEQYF. The chain has TRBV18 and TRBJ2-7; 8 bases align to TRBD2. The CDR3 loop spans 14 amino acids. V dropped 2 bases and J dropped 3; count of bases not matched to a gene: 3. Germline CDR1 is KGHSH and CDR2 is LQKENI.

V usage is TRBV9 and J usage is TRBJ1-1, with D tentatively TRBD1 (5 bases). Trimming removed 6 bases from V and 0 bases from J, with 15 bases in between. The CDR3 is 15 amino acids. Germline V gives CDR1 SGDLS, CDR2 YYNGEE. Written as DNA, the CDR3 is TGTGCCAGCAACCCCGGGGGAGGCCTGAACACTGAAGCTTTCTTT. Residues: CASNPGGGLNTEAFF.

DNA for the CDR3: TGTGCCAGCAGCCAAGAGACAGGCCTCTATGGCTACACCTTC. Amino acids: CASSQETGLYGYTF. The chain uses TRBV4-2 and TRBJ1-2, with a tentative D call TRBD1 (6 bases). The CDR3 totals 14 residues. Per germline, CDR1 LGHNA and CDR2 YNFKEQ. Trimming cost V 0 bases and J 4 bases, with 9 bases left between them.

This clone has more than one count but fewer than ten. The chain recombines TRBV7-9 with TRBJ2-2, with 7 bases fitting TRBD1. The V gene end was trimmed by 5 bases and the J gene end by 3 bases; junction bases not matched to a gene: 3. This CDR3 has 14 residues. Germline V lookup: CDR1 SEHNR, CDR2 FQNEAQ (reference sequence). The CDR3, as DNA: TGTGCCAGCAGCCGACAGGGTGACACCGGGGAGCTGTTTTTT. This codes for CASSRQGDTGELFF.

This clone was counted between two and nine times. The V gene is TRBV14, the J gene TRBJ2-1; D may be TRBD2 (6 bases). V dropped 4 bases and J dropped 9 bases, with 25 bases sitting between them. Germline-derived CDR1 and CDR2 are SGHDN and FVKESK. This CDR3 comprises 17 residues. In DNA, the CDR3 is TGTGCCAGCAGCCTTCGGGGGATCCTAGCAAGTTGGGGTGAGCAGTTCTTC. Translating gives CASSLRGILASWGEQFF. The full variable domain, completed using reference TRBV14 and TRBJ2-1, is EAGVTQFPSHSVIEKGQTVTLRCDPISGHDNLYWYRRVMGKEIKFLLHFVKESKQDESGMPNNRFLAERTGGTYSTLKVQPAELEDSGVYFCASSLRGILASWGEQFFGPGTRLTVL.

J is TRBJ2-1 and V is TRBV3-1 (or the pseudogene TRBV3-2), with a tentative D call TRBD1 (6 bases). The CDR3 loop spans 15 amino acids. Looked up from germline, CDR1 is LGHDT and CDR2 is YNNKEL (reference sequence). Trimming took 3 bases from V and 7 from J, leaving 16 bases between them. DNA of the CDR3: TGTGCCAGCAGCCATTTAGGGACAATCCAGAATGAGCAGTTCTTC. Amino acid sequence: CASSHLGTIQNEQFF.

There are a few counts of this clone. The chain uses TRBV6-5 and TRBJ2-1; D not resolved. Germline CDR1 and CDR2: MNHEY and SVGAGI. V was trimmed by 6 bases and J by 0 bases, leaving 12 bases between them. The CDR3 is made up of 15 amino acids. This CDR3 is CASRIRGLSYNEQFF. The CDR3 bases are TGTGCCAGCAGAATTAGAGGCCTCTCCTACAATGAGCAGTTCTTC.

The chain uses TRBV15 and TRBJ2-5; no clear D. Trimming took 3 bases from V and 0 from J, leaving 8 bases between them. Germline V gives CDR1 LNHNV, CDR2 YYDKDF (reference sequence). CDR3 length: 14 amino acids. CDR3 bases: TGTGCCACCAGCAGCGAGCCGTACCAAGAGACCCAGTACTTC. Translating gives CATSSEPYQETQYF.

This rearrangement joins TRBV4-1 to TRBJ1-2; TRBD1 might be the D (6 bases). V lost 0 bases to trimming and J lost 4 bases, with 12 bases between them. Germline CDR1 is MGHRA and CDR2 is YSYEKL. The CDR3 covers 15 residues. This CDR3 reads CASSQDGGLGYGYTF. CDR3 bases: TGCGCCAGCAGCCAAGACGGGGGGCTCGGCTATGGCTACACCTTC.

The chain carries TRBV18 and TRBJ2-7, with TRBD2 matching over 10 bases. With V trimmed by 1 base and J by 3 bases, 6 bases remained unmatched. The CDR3 extends over 16 amino acids. Germline-derived CDR1 and CDR2 are KGHSH and LQKENI. DNA for the CDR3: TGTGCCAGCTCACCACAACCTAGCGGGAGTGGCTACGAGCAGTACTTC. This gives the protein CASSPQPSGSGYEQYF.